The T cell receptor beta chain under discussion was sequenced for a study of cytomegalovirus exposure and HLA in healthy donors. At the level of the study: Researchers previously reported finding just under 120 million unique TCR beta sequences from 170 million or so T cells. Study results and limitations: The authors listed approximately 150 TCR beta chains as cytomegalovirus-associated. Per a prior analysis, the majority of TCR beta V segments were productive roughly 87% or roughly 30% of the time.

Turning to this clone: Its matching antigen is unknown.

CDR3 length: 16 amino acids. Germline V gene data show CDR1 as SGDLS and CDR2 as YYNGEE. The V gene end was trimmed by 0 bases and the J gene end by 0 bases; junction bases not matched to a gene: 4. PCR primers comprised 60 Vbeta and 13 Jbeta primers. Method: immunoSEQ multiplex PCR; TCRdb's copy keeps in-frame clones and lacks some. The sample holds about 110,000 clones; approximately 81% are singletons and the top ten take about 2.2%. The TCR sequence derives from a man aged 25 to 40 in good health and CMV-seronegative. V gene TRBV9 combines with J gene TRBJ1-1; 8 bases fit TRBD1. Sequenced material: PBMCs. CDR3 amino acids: CASSVGGQGMNTEAFF. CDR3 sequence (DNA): TGTGCCAGCAGCGTAGGTGGACAGGGAATGAACACTGAAGCTTTCTTT.